The present T cell receptor beta chain was sequenced within a study of T cell repertoires in cytomegalovirus infection. The CDR3 sequence is 14 residues long. Germline V gene data show CDR1 as KGHSH and CDR2 as LQKENI. The germline V and J ends were trimmed by 2 bases and 3 bases, with 11 bases remaining between them. A single record per CDR3 protein comes from TCRdb applying MiXCR to the reads. The sample contains roughly 500,000 distinct CDR3 sequences, 11% of which appear only once. Material for sequencing was PBMCs. The clonotype was recovered from a human donor in good health (CMV status not recorded). Some clones in this sample may be carry-over from other donors' samples. The chain is built from TRBV18 and TRBJ2-7, with a tentative D call TRBD2 (5 bases). CDR3 residues: CASSPSLRDYEQYF. DNA of the CDR3: TGTGCCAGCTCACCATCACTACGGGACTACGAGCAGTACTTC. The entire variable domain, with the rest obtained from reference TRBV18 and TRBJ2-7, is as follows: NAGVMQNPRHLVRRRGQEARLRCSPMKGHSHVYWYRQLPEEGLKFMVYLQKENIIDESGMPKERFSAEFPKEGPSILRIQQVVRGDSAAYFCASSPSLRDYEQYFGPGTRLTVT.